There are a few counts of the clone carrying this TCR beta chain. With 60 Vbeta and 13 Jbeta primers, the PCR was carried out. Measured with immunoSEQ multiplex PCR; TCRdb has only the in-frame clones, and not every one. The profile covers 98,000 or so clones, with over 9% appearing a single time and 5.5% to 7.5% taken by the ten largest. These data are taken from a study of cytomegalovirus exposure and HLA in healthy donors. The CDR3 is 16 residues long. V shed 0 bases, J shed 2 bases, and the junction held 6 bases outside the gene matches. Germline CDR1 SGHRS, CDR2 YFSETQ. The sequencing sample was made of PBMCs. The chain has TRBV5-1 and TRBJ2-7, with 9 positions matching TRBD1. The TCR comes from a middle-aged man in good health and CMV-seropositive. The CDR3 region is CASSLGGQGLTYEQYF. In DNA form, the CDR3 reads TGCGCCAGCAGCTTGGGGGGACAGGGCCTAACCTACGAGCAGTACTTC.